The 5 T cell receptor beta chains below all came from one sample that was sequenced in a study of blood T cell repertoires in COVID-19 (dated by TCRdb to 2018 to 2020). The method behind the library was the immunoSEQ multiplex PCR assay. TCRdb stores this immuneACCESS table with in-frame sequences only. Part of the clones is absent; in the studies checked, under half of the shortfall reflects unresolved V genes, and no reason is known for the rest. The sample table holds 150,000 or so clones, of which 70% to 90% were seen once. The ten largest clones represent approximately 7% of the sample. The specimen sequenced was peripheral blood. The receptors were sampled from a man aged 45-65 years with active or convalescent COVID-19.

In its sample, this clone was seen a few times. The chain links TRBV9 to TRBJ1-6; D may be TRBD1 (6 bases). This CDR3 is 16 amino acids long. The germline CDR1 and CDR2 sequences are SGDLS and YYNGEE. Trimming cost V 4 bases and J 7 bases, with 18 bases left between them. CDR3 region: CASSSDGGAFNSPLHF. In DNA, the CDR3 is TGTGCCAGCAGCTCAGATGGGGGGGCTTTCAATTCACCCCTCCACTTT.

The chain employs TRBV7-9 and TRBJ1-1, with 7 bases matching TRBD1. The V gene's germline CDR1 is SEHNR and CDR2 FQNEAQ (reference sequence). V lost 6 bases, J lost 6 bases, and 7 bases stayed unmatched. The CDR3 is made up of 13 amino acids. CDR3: CASRQTGASEAFF. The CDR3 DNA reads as TGTGCCAGCAGACAAACAGGGGCATCTGAAGCTTTCTTT.

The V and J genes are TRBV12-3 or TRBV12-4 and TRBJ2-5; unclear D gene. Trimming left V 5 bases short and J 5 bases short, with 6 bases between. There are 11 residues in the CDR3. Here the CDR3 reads CASSKAETQYF. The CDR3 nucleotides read TGTGCCAGCAGTAAAGCGGAGACCCAGTACTTC.

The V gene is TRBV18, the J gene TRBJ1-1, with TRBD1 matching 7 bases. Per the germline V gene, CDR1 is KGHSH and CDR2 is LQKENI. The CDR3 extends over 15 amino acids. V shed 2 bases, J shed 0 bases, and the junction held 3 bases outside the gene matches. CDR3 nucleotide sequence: TGTGCCAGCTCACCATCCGGGACAGTGAACACTGAAGCTTTCTTT. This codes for CASSPSGTVNTEAFF.

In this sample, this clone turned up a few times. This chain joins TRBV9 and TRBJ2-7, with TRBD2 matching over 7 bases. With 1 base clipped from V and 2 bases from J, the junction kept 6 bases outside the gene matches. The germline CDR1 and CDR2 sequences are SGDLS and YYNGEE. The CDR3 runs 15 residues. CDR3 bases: TGTGCCAGCAGCGTAACGCCTAGCGGTGCCTACGAGCAGTACTTC. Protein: CASSVTPSGAYEQYF.